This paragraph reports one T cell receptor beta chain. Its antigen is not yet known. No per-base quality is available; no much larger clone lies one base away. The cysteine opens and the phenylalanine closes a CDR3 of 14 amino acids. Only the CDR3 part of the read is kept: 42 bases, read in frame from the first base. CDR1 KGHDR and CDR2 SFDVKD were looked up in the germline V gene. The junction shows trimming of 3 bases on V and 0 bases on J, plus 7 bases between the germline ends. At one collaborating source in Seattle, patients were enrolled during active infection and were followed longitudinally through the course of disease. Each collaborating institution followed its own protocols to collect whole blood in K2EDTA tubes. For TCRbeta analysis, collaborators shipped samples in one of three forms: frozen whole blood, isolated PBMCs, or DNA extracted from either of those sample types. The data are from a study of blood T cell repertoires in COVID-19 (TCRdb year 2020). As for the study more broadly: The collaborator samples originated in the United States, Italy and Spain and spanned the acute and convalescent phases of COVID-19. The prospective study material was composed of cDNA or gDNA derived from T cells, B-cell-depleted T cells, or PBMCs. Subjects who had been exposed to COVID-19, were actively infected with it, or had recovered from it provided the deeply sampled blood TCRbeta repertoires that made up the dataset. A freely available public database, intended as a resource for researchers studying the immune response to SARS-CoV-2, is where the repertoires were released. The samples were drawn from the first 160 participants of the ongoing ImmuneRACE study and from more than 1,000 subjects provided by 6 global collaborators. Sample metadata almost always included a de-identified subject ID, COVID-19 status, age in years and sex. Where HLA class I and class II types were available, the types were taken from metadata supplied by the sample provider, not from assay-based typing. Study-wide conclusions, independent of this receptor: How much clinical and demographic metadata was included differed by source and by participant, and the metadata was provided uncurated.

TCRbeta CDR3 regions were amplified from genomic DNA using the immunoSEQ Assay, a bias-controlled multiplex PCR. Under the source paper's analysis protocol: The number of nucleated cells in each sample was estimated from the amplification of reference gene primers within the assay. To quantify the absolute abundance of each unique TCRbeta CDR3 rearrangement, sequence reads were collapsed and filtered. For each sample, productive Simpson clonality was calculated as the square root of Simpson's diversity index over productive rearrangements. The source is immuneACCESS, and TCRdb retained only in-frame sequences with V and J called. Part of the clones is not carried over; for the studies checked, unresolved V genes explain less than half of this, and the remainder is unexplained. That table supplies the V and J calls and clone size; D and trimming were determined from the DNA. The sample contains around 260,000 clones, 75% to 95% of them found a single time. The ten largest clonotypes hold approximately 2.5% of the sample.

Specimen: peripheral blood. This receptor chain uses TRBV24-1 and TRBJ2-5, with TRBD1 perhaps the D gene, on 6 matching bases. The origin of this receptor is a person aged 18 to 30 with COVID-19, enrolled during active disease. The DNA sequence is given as TGTGCCACCAGTGATCGGACAGACCAAGAGACCCAGTACTTC. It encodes CATSDRTDQETQYF.